The TCR beta chain under discussion was sequenced for a study of shared clonotypes between healthy human individuals. Study conclusions and caveats: Though the depth was large, rarefaction showed that sorted-subset sequencing was incomplete. Tissue TCR repertoires likely differ from these blood-only repertoires. In general, naive subsets displayed greater estimated richness than memory subsets did.

In regard to this clone: Its target is not known.

Germline V gives CDR1 SEHNR, CDR2 FQNEAQ (reference sequence). This CDR3 spans 13 amino acids. V lost 1 base and J lost 8, with 11 bases in between. Only Caucasian adults living in Nashville, Tennessee served as donors. The data were produced by immunoSEQ multiplex PCR, yet TCRdb's version contains in-frame clones alone and is incomplete. This table has about 2.4 million clones, approximately 93% appearing once. The source material was naive CD4+ T cells from PBMCs. Regarding subset: CD45RA+ positively selected. The receptor was isolated from a man between 18 and 35 years old in good health. Some clones in this sample may be carry-over from other donors' samples. The V call is TRBV7-9, the J call TRBJ1-1, with D unclear. The CDR3 region has the DNA TGTGCCAGCAGCTTAGAGGGCGGTGGGGAAGCTTTCTTT. Its protein product is CASSLEGGGEAFF.